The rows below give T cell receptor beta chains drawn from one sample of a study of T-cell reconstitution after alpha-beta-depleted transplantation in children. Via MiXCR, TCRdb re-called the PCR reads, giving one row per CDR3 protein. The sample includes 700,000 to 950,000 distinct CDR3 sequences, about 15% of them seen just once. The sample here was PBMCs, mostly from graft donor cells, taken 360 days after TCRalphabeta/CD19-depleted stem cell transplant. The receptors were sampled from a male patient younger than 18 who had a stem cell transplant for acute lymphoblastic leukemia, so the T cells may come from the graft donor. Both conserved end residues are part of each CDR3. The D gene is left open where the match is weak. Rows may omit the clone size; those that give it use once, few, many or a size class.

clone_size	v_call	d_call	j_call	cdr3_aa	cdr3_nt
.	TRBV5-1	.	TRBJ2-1	CASSLGLVVVNEQFF	TGCGCCAGCAGCTTGGGCCTAGTTGTCGTCAATGAGCAGTTCTTC
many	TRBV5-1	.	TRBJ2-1	CASSSLLGRSYNEQFF	TGCGCCAGCAGCTCACTTCTCGGGCGGTCCTACAATGAGCAGTTCTTC
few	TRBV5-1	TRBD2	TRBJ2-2	CASSSPPMGREARVTGELFF	TGCGCCAGCAGCTCCCCCCCCATGGGGCGGGAGGCCCGAGTCACCGGGGAGCTGTTTTTT
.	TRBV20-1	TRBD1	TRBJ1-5	CSARAQGSQPQHF	TGCAGTGCTAGAGCACAGGGGTCTCAGCCCCAGCATTTT
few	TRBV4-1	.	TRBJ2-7	CASSQVFDSPYEQYF	TGCGCCAGCAGCCAAGTATTCGACAGCCCCTACGAGCAGTACTTC
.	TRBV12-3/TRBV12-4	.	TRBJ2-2	CASSGLFTGELFF	TGTGCCAGCAGCGGACTTTTCACCGGGGAGCTGTTTTTT
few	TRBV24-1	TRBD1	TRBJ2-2	CATSDFRDRDIGELFF	TGTGCCACCAGTGATTTCCGGGACAGGGATATCGGGGAGCTGTTTTTT
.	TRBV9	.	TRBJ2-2	CASSVRGNTGELFF	TGTGCCAGCAGCGTAAGGGGGAACACCGGGGAGCTGTTTTTT
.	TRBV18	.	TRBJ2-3	CASSPLPSGTDTQYF	TGTGCCAGCTCACCACTGCCTAGCGGCACAGATACGCAGTATTTT
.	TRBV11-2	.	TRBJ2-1	CASSLPTDRSSSYNEQFF	TGTGCCAGCAGCTTGCCGACCGACAGGTCAAGCTCCTACAATGAGCAGTTCTTC
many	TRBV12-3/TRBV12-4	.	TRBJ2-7	CASSLSMGEQYF	TGTGCCAGCAGTTTATCGATGGGGGAGCAGTACTTC
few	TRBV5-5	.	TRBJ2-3	CASSLGRGPDTQYF	TGTGCCAGCAGCTTGGGGAGGGGGCCAGATACGCAGTATTTT
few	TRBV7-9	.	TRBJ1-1	CASTPIFRAAEAFF	TGTGCCAGCACCCCAATATTCCGGGCGGCTGAAGCTTTCTTT
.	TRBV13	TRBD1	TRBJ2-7	CASSGASGQAWVNEQYF	TGTGCCAGCAGCGGAGCTTCAGGACAGGCTTGGGTTAACGAGCAGTACTTC
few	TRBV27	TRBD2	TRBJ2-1	CAIRGLAGPYNEQFF	TGTGCCATCCGCGGACTAGCGGGACCCTACAATGAGCAGTTCTTC
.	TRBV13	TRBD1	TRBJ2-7	CASSATGSIYEQYF	TGTGCCAGCAGCGCGACAGGGAGCATCTACGAGCAGTACTTC
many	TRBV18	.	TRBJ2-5	CASSPARETQYF	TGTGCCAGCTCACCTGCCAGAGAGACCCAGTACTTC
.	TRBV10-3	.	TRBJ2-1	CAISEGTPYNEQFF	TGTGCCATCAGTGAGGGGACTCCCTACAATGAGCAGTTCTTC
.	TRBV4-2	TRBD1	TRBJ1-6	CASTPTGDYTSPLHF	TGTGCCAGCACCCCAACAGGGGATTATACTTCACCCCTCCACTTT
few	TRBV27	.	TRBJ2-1	CASSRLNSYNEQFF	TGTGCCAGCTCGAGGCTCAACTCCTACAATGAGCAGTTCTTC
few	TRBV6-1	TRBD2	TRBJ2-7	CASSLWTSGSHEQYF	TGTGCCAGCAGCCTTTGGACTAGCGGGAGCCACGAGCAGTACTTC
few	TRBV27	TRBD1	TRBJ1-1	CASTTWPRDRLIYTEAFF	TGTGCCAGCACGACCTGGCCCCGGGACAGGCTTATCTACACTGAAGCTTTCTTT
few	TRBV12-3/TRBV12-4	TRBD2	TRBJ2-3	CANAPGLAGVRATDTQYF	TGTGCCAACGCCCCGGGACTAGCGGGAGTAAGGGCCACAGATACGCAGTATTTT
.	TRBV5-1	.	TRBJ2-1	CASSSNHNEQFF	TGCGCCAGCAGTTCGAACCACAATGAGCAGTTCTTC
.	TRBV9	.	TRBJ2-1	CASSTQVLANEQFF	TGTGCCAGCAGCACTCAAGTTCTAGCGAATGAGCAGTTCTTC
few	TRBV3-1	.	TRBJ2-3	CASSQDSSDGDTQYF	TGTGCCAGCAGCCAAGATAGTAGCGACGGGGATACGCAGTATTTT
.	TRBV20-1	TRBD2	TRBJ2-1	CSARDLRRITSGRGYNEQFF	TGCAGTGCTAGAGATTTGAGGAGGATAACTAGCGGGAGGGGTTACAATGAGCAGTTCTTC
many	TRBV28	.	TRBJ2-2	CASHRVNTGELFF	TGTGCCAGCCACAGGGTAAACACCGGGGAGCTGTTTTTT
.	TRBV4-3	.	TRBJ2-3	CASSQDWTTTDTQYF	TGCGCCAGCAGCCAAGATTGGACTACTACAGATACGCAGTATTTT
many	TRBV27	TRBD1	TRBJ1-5	CASSPSTGTPNQPQHF	TGTGCCAGCAGTCCTTCGACAGGGACCCCTAATCAGCCCCAGCATTTT
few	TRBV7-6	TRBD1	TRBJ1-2	CASSKLGTGDLDGYTF	TGTGCCAGCAGCAAATTAGGGACAGGGGATCTAGATGGCTACACCTTC
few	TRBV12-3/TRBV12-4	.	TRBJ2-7	CASSAILTPETKYF	TGTGCCAGCAGCGCGATCCTCACCCCGGAGACCAAGTACTTC
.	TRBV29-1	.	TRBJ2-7	CSVDGGVNPYEQYF	TGCAGCGTTGATGGTGGGGTGAATCCCTACGAGCAGTACTTC
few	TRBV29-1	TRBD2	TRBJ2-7	CSVEELAGGRETYYEQYF	TGCAGCGTTGAAGAACTAGCGGGAGGGAGGGAGACATACTACGAGCAGTACTTC
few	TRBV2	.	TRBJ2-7	CASSQDRFYEQYF	TGTGCCAGCAGTCAGGACAGATTCTACGAGCAGTACTTC
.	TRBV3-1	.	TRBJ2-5	CASSQDDDRWIQETQYF	TGTGCCAGCAGCCAAGATGATGACAGGTGGATTCAAGAGACCCAGTACTTC
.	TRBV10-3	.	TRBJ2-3	CAISELEGTDTQYF	TGTGCCATCAGTGAGTTGGAGGGCACAGATACGCAGTATTTT
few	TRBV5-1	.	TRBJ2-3	CASSSDGPASITDTQYF	TGCGCCAGCAGCTCCGACGGACCGGCGAGTATCACAGATACGCAGTATTTT
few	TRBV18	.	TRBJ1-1	CASSHHRELSHTEAFF	TGTGCCAGCTCGCACCACCGGGAGCTTAGCCACACTGAAGCTTTCTTT
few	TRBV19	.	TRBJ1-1	CASSHRTDEAFF	TGTGCCAGTAGTCATAGGACAGATGAAGCTTTCTTT
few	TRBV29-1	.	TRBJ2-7	CSVAEPLWSSYEQYF	TGCAGCGTTGCCGAACCCCTTTGGAGCTCCTACGAGCAGTACTTC
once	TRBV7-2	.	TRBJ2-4	CASSDARGDAKNIQYF	TGTGCCAGCAGCGACGCCAGGGGGGACGCCAAAAACATTCAGTACTTC
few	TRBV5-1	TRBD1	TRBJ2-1	CASSLSRDRFNEQFF	TGCGCCAGCAGCTTGTCCCGGGACAGATTCAATGAGCAGTTCTTC
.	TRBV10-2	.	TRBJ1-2	CASRDTGFGSISYGYTF	TGCGCCAGCAGAGATACAGGGTTCGGTAGTATTTCCTATGGCTACACCTTC
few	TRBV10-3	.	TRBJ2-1	CAISDRSSGDEQFF	TGTGCCATCAGTGATAGAAGTTCAGGCGATGAGCAGTTCTTC
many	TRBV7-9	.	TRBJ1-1	CAGNLPGTEAFF	TGTGCAGGGAACCTCCCAGGGACTGAAGCTTTCTTT
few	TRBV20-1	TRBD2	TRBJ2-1	CSARETVPGLAGGHNEQFF	TGCAGTGCTAGAGAGACTGTTCCGGGACTAGCGGGAGGGCACAATGAGCAGTTCTTC